The rows below give T cell receptor beta chains drawn from one sample of a study of cytomegalovirus exposure and HLA in healthy donors. The protocol was immunoSEQ multiplex PCR, while the TCRdb copy is restricted to in-frame clones and leaves out a portion. The data contain about 160,000 clones, roughly four fifths of them singletons. Source material: PBMCs. Receptor source: a man aged 60 to 75 in good health and CMV-seronegative. CDR3s include the opening cysteine and the closing phenylalanine or tryptophan. The D gene is left open where the match is weak. The size of a clone is reported for some rows only, either as once, few or many, or as a class for expanded clones.

v_call	j_call	d_call	clone_size	cdr3_nt	cdr3_aa
TRBV30	TRBJ1-4	-	-	TGTGCCTGGAGTGCGGGGTCATATGATGAAAAACTGTTTTTT	CAWSAGSYDEKLFF
TRBV5-1	TRBJ2-7	-	once	TGCGCCAGCAGCATACCGACAGGAAACGAGCAGTACTTC	CASSIPTGNEQYF
TRBV28	TRBJ2-7	TRBD2	few	TGTGCCAGCAGCTTGACTAGCACCGAGCAGTACTTC	CASSLTSTEQYF
TRBV6-6	TRBJ1-3	-	-	TGTGCCAGCAGTCCCGGGGATTTCTCTGGAAACACCATATATTTT	CASSPGDFSGNTIYF
TRBV14	TRBJ2-7	TRBD1	-	TGTGCCAGCAGCAATCAGGGGGCGGGGGAGCAGTACTTC	CASSNQGAGEQYF
TRBV4-3	TRBJ2-3	-	-	TGCGCCAGCAGCCAAGAGGGGCCAGATACGCAGTATTTT	CASSQEGPDTQYF
TRBV7-9	TRBJ1-1	-	-	TGTGCCAGCAGCCGAGGGGGGAACACTGAAGCTTTCTTT	CASSRGGNTEAFF
TRBV11-2	TRBJ2-7	TRBD1	-	TGTGCCAGCAGCTTAAGGAGGGACAGGGGGCGATACGAGCAGTACTTC	CASSLRRDRGRYEQYF
TRBV28	TRBJ1-5	-	-	TGTGCCAGCAGCTGGGCGGGGGCGCGGAGCAATCAGCCCCAGCATTTT	CASSWAGARSNQPQHF
TRBV15	TRBJ2-5	TRBD2	-	TGTGCCACCAGCGCGGGAGGGCCGGAGACCCAGTACTTC	CATSAGGPETQYF
TRBV28	TRBJ1-2	TRBD1	-	TGTGCCAGCAGGAGTAACAGGGGGAAGCTCTATGGCTACACCTTC	CASRSNRGKLYGYTF
TRBV7-3	TRBJ1-6	TRBD1	-	TGTGCCAGCAGCTCGACAGGGGATTCACCCCTCCACTTT	CASSSTGDSPLHF
TRBV27	TRBJ1-4	-	-	TGTGCCACCTCCGGGGGAGCAACTAATGAAAAACTGTTTTTT	CATSGGATNEKLFF
TRBV7-2	TRBJ1-1	-	few	TGTGCCAGCAGCTCGAGCTCGGTTACTGAAGCTTTCTTT	CASSSSSVTEAFF
TRBV23-1	TRBJ2-7	-	-	TGCGCCAGTCCCCCTACCGCCACGGTCGAGCAGTACTTC	CASPPTATVEQYF
TRBV30	TRBJ2-2	-	-	TGTGCCTGGACGGGACTTTTCACCGGGGAGCTGTTTTTT	CAWTGLFTGELFF
TRBV27	TRBJ2-2	-	-	TGTGCCAGCGCTAGCACAAACACCGGGGAGCTGTTTTTT	CASASTNTGELFF
TRBV7-2	TRBJ2-7	-	-	TGTGCCAGCAGCTCAGGGGTTGGCTCCTACGAGCAGTACTTC	CASSSGVGSYEQYF
TRBV5-1	TRBJ2-3	TRBD2	few	TGCGCCAGCAGCCTGCGGACTAGCGAGAGTAGCACAGATACGCAGTATTTT	CASSLRTSESSTDTQYF
TRBV7-2	TRBJ2-7	TRBD2	-	TGTGCCAGCAGCCGTAGCGGGAGGTACTCCTACGAGCAGTACTTC	CASSRSGRYSYEQYF